This record covers a single TCR beta chain. Clones were read by immunoSEQ multiplex PCR, and TCRdb kept only the in-frame ones, dropping some. The repertoire holds a few hundred thousand clones, about 88% seen once, with about 9.9% in the top ten. The record originates from a study of blood T cell repertoires in COVID-19. Deletions cut 0 bases from V and 5 bases from J, with 4 bases between. The CDR3 contains 13 residues. Germline CDR1 reads SGHAT; CDR2 reads FQNNGV. The source is a middle-aged woman who had recovered from COVID-19. The chain joins TRBV11-2 to TRBJ1-4; D unclear. The sample comprised PBMCs or T cells enriched from blood (not recorded which). CDR3 DNA sequence: TGTGCCAGCAGCTTAGAGCGGAATGAAAAACTGTTTTTT. Amino acids: CASSLERNEKLFF.